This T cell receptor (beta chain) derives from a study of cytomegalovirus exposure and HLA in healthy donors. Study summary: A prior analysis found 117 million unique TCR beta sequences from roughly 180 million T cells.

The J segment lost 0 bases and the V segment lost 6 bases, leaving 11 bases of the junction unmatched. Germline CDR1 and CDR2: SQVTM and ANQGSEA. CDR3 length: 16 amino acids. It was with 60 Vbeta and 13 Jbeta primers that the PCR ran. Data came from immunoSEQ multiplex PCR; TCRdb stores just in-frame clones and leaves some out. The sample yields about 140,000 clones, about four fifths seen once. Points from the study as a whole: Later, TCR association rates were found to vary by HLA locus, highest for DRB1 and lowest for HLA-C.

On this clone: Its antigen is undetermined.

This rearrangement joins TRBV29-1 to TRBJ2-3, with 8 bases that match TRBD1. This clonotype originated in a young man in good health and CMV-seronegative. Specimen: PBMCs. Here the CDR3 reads CSVLSTGALSTDTQYF. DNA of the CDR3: TGCAGCGTCCTATCGACAGGGGCCCTTAGCACAGATACGCAGTATTTT.